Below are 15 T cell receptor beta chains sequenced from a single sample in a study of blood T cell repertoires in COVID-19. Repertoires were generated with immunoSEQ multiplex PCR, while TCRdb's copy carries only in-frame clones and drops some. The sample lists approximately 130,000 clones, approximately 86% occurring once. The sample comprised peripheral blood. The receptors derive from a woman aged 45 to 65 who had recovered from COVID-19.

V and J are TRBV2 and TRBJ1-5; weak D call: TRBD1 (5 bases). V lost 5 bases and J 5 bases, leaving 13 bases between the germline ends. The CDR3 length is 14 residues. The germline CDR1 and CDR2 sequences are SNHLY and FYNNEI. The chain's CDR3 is CASSRTGGDQPQHF. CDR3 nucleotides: TGTGCCAGCAGTAGGACTGGGGGGGATCAGCCCCAGCATTTT.

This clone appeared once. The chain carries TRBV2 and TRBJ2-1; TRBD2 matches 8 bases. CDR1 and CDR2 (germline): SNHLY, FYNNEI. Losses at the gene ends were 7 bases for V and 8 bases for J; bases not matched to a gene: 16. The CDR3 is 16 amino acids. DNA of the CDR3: TGTGCCAGCATAGAAGGGGTAGCGGGATTTTCTTATGAGCAGTTCTTC. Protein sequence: CASIEGVAGFSYEQFF.

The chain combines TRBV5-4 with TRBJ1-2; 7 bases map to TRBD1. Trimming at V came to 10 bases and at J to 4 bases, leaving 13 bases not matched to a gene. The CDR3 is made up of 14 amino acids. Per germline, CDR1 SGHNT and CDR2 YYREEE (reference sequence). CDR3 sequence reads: CAGKKGAGVYGYTF. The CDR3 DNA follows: TGTGCCGGGAAGAAGGGGGCAGGTGTCTATGGCTACACCTTC. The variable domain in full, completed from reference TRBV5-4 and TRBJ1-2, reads ETGVTQSPTHLIKTRGQQVTLRCSSQSGHNTVSWYQQALGQGPQFIFQYYREEENGRGNFPPRFSGLQFPNYSSELNVNALELDDSALYLCAGKKGAGVYGYTFGSGTRLTVV.

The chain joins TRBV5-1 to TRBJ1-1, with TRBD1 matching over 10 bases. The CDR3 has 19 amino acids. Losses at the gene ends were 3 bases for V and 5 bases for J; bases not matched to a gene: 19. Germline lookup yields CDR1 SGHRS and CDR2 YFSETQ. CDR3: CASSSAGQGPSSFKTEAFF. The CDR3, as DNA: TGCGCCAGCAGCTCAGCGGGACAGGGGCCCAGCTCATTTAAGACTGAAGCTTTCTTT.

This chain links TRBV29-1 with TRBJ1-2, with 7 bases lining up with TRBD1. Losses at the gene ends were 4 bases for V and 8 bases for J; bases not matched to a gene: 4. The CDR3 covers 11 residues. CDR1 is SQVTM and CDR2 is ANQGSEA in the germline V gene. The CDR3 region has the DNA TGCAGCGTTGGGGGACAGTCGGGCTACACCTTC. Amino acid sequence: CSVGGQSGYTF.

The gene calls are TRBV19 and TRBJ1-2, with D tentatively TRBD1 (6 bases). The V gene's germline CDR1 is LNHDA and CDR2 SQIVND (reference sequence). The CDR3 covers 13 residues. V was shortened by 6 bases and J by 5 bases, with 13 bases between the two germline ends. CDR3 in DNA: TGTGCCAGTAGCAAATTCGGACAGTATGGCTACACCTTC. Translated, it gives CASSKFGQYGYTF. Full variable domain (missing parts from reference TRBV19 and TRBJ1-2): DGGITQSPKYLFRKEGQNVTLSCEQNLNHDAMYWYRQDPGQGLRLIYYSQIVNDFQKGDIAEGYSVSREKKESFPLTVTSAQKNPTAFYLCASSKFGQYGYTFGSGTRLTVV.

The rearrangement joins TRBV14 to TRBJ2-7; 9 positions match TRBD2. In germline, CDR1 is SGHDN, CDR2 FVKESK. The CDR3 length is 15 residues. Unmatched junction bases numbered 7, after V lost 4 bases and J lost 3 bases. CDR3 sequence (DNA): TGTGCCAGCAGCCCCTGGGTAGCGGGGGACTACGAGCAGTACTTC. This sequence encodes CASSPWVAGDYEQYF.

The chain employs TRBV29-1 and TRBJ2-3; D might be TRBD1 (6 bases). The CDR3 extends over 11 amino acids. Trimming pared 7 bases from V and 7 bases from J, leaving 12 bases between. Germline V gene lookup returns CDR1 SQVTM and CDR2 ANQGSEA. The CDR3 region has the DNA TGCAGCGGAACAGGGATCCATACGCAGTATTTT. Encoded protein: CSGTGIHTQYF.

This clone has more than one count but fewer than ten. CDR3 sequence reads: CASSEFGEAFF. The CDR3 region has the DNA TGTGCCAGCAGTGAATTTGGCGAAGCTTTCTTT. The J gene is TRBJ1-1, the V gene TRBV25-1; D unresolved. The CDR3 contains 11 residues. Germline CDR1 reads MGHDK; CDR2 reads SYGVNS. Trimming took 1 base from V and 8 from J, leaving 5 bases between them.

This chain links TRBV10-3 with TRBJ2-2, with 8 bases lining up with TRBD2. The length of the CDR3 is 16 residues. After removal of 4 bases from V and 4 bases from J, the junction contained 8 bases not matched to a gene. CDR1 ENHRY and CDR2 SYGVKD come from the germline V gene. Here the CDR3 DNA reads TGTGCCATCAGTGTGAGCCTAGCGGGCCCCACCGGGGAGCTGTTTTTT. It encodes CAISVSLAGPTGELFF.

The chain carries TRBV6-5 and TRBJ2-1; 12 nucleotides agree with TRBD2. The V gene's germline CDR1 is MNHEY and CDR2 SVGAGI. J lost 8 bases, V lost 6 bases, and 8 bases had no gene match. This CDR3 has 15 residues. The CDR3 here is CASRPGLAGKDEQFF. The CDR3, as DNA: TGTGCCAGCAGGCCGGGACTAGCGGGTAAGGATGAGCAGTTCTTC.

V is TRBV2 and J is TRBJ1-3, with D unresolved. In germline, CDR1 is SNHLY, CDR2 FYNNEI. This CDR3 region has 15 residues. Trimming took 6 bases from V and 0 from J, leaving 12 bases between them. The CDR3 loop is CASRASSASGNTIYF. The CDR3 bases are TGTGCCAGCAGAGCTAGTAGTGCCTCTGGAAACACCATATATTTT.

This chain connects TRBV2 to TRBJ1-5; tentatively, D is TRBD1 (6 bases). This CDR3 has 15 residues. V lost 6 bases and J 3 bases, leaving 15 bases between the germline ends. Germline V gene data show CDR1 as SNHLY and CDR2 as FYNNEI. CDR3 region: CASSRRQDTNQPQHF. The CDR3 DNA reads TGTGCCAGCAGCAGAAGACAGGACACCAATCAGCCCCAGCATTTT.

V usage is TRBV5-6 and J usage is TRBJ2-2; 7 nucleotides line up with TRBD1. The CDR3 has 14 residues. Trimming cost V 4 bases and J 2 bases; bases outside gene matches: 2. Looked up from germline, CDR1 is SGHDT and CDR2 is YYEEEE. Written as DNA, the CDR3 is TGTGCCAGCAGCCAGGGGGTTAACACCGGGGAGCTGTTTTTT. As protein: CASSQGVNTGELFF.

CDR3 sequence (DNA): TGTGCCAGCAGCCAAGATGCGACGGGACTTCTCGGGGAGCTGTTTTTT. Amino acids: CASSQDATGLLGELFF. The rearrangement joins TRBV4-2 to TRBJ2-2; D possibly corresponds to TRBD2 (6 bases). V lost 0 bases to trimming and J lost 7 bases, with 15 bases between them. Germline V lookup: CDR1 LGHNA, CDR2 YNFKEQ. CDR3 length equals 16 residues.